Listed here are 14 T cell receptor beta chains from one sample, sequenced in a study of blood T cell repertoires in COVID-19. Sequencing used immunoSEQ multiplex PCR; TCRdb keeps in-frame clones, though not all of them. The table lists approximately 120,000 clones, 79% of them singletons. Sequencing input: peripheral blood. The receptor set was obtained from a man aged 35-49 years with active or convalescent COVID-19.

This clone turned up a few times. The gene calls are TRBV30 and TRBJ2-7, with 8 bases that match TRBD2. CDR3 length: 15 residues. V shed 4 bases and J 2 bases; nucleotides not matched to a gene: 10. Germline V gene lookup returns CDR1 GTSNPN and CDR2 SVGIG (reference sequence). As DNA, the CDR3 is TGTGCCTGGAACGGGCGACTAGCGCAGACCTACGAGCAGTACTTC. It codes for CAWNGRLAQTYEQYF.

The chain's CDR3 is CASSYSGFTEAFF. The CDR3 DNA sequence: TGTGCCAGCAGTTACTCCGGGTTCACTGAAGCTTTCTTT. The chain is built from TRBV6-5 and TRBJ1-1; D call uncertain. Germline loops: CDR1 MNHEY, CDR2 SVGAGI. V lost 0 bases, J lost 4 bases, and 6 bases lay in between. The CDR3 sequence is 13 residues long.

CDR3 nucleotides: TGCGCCAGCAGCTACGGGACTAGCGGGGGGTTCGCCGGGGAGCTGTTTTTT. It is translated as CASSYGTSGGFAGELFF. The genes are TRBV5-1 and TRBJ2-2; 15 bases map to TRBD2. This CDR3 contains 17 residues. CDR1 is SGHRS, CDR2 YFSETQ, per germline. The junction had 6 bases not matched to a gene; V was cut back by 3 bases and J by 6 bases. Looking up the rest from reference TRBV5-1 and TRBJ2-2 gives the full variable domain: KAGVTQTPRYLIKTRGQQVTLSCSPISGHRSVSWYQQTPGQGLQFLFEYFSETQRNKGNFPGRFSGRQFSNSRSEMNVSTLELGDSALYLCASSYGTSGGFAGELFFGEGSRLTVL.

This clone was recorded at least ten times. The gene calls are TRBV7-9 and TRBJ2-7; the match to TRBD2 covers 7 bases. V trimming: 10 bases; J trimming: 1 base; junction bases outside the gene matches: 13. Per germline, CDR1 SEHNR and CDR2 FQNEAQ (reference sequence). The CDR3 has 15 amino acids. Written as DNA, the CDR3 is TGTGCCACCGGGGGGAAGGCTGGGGATTCCTACGAGCAGTACTTC. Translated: CATGGKAGDSYEQYF.

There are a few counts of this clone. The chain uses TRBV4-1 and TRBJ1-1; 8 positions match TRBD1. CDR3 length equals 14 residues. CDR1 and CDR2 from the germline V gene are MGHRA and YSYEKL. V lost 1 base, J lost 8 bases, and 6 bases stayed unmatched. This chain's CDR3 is CASSQVGTGREAFF. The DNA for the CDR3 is TGCGCCAGCAGCCAAGTCGGGACAGGAAGGGAAGCTTTCTTT.

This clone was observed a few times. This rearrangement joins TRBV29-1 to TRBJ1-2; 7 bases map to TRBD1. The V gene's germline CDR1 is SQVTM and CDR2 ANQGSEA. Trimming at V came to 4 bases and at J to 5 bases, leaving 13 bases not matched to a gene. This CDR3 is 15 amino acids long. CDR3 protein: CSVVGGTEGHYGYTF. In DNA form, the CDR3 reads TGCAGCGTTGTTGGTGGGACAGAAGGCCATTATGGCTACACCTTC.

The DNA for the CDR3 is TGTGCCAGCAGCCGTTCGGGACAGGGGAACACTGAAGCTTTCTTT. This gives the protein CASSRSGQGNTEAFF. The gene calls are TRBV4-2 and TRBJ1-1; TRBD1 matches 9 bases. The germline CDR1 and CDR2 sequences are LGHNA and YNFKEQ. This CDR3 contains 15 residues. V gave up 4 bases and J gave up 1 base; unmatched junction bases: 4.

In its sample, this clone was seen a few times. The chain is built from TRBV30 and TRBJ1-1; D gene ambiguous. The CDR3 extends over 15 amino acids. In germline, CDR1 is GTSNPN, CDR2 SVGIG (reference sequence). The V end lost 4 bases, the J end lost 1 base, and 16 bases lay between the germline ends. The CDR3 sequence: CAWNGAPLRNTEAFF. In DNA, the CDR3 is TGTGCCTGGAATGGAGCCCCGCTACGGAACACTGAAGCTTTCTTT.

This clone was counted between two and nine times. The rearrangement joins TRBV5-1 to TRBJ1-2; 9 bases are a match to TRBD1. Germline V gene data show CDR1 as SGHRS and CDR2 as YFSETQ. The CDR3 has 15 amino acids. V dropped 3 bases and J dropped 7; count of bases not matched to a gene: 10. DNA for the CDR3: TGCGCCAGCAGCTCAGACTACAGGGGGCTGGGTGGCTACACCTTC. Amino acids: CASSSDYRGLGGYTF.

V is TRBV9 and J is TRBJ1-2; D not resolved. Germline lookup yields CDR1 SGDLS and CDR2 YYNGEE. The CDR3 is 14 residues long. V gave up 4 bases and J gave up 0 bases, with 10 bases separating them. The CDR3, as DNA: TGTGCCAGCAGCCCCCACGAGGCTAACTATGGCTACACCTTC. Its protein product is CASSPHEANYGYTF.

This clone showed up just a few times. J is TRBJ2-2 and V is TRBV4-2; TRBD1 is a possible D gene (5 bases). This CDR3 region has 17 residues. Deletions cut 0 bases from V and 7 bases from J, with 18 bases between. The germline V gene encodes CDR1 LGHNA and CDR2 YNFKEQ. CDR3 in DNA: TGTGCCAGCAGCCAAGATGTCCAAGGGGTAAAACGCGGGGAGCTGTTTTTT. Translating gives CASSQDVQGVKRGELFF.

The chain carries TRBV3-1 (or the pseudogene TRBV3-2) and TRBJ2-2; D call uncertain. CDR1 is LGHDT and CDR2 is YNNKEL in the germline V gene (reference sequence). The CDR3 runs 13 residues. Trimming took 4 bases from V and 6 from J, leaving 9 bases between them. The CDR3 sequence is CASSLLSAGELFF. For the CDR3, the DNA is TGTGCCAGCAGCCTCCTGTCAGCCGGGGAGCTGTTTTTT.

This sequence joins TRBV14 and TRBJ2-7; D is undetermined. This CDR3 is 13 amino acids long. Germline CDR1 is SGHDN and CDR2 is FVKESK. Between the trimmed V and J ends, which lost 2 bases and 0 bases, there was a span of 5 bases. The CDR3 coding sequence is TGTGCCAGCAGCCAACCCATCTCCTACGAGCAGTACTTC. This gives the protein CASSQPISYEQYF.

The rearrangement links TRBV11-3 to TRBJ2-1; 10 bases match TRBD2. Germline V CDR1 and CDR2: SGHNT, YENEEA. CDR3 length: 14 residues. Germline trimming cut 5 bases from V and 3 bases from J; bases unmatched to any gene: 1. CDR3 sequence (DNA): TGTGCCAGCAGCGGACTAGCGGACTACAATGAGCAGTTCTTC. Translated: CASSGLADYNEQFF.